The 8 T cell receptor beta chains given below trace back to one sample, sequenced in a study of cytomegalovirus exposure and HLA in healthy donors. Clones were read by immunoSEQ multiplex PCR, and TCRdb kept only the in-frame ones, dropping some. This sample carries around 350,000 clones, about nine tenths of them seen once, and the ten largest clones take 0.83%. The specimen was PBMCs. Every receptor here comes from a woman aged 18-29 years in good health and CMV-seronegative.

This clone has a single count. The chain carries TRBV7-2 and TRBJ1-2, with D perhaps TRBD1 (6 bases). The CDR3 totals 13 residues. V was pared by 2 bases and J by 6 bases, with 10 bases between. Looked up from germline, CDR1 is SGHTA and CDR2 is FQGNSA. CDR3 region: CASSLNQGNGYTF. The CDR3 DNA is TGTGCCAGCAGCTTAAATCAGGGGAATGGCTACACCTTC.

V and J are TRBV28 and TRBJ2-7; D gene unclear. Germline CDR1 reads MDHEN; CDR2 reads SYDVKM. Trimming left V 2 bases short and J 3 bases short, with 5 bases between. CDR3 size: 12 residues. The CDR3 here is CASSLRSYEQYF. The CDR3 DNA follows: TGTGCCAGCAGTTTAAGGAGCTACGAGCAGTACTTC.

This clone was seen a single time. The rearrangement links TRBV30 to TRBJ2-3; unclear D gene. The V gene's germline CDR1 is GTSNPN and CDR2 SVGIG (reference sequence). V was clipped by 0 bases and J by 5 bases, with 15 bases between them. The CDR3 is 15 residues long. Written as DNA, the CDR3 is TGTGCCTGGAGTGTAGACGCAGTTAGAGGAGATACGCAGTATTTT. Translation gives CAWSVDAVRGDTQYF.

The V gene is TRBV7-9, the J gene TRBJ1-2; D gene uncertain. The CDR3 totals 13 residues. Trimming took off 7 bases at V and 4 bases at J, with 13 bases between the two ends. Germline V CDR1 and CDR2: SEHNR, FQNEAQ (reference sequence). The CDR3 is CASTLGGIYGYTF. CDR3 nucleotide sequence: TGTGCCAGCACCCTAGGAGGGATCTATGGCTACACCTTC.

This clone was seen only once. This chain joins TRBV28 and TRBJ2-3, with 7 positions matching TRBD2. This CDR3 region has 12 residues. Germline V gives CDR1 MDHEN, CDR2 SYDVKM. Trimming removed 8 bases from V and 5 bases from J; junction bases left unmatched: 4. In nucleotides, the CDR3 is TGTGCCAGCGGGAGGGTGGGAGATACGCAGTATTTT. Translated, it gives CASGRVGDTQYF.

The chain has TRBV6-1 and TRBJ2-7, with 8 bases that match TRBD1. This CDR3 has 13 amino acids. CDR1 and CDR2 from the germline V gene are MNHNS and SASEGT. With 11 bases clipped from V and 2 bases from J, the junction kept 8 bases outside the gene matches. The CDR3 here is CAGHGQGAYEQYF. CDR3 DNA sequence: TGTGCCGGGCACGGACAGGGTGCCTACGAGCAGTACTTC.

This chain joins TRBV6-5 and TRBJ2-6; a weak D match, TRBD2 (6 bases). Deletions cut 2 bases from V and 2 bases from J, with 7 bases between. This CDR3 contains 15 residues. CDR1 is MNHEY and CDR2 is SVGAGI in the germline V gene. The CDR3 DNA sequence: TGTGCCAGCAGTTACGGAGGGACTGGGGCCAACGTCCTGACTTTC. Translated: CASSYGGTGANVLTF.

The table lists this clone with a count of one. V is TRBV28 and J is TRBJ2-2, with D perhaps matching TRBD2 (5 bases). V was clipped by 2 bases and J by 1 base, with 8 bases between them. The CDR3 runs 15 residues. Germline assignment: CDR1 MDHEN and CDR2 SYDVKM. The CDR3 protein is CASSLRGRNTGELFF. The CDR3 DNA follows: TGTGCCAGCAGTTTACGAGGGCGGAACACCGGGGAGCTGTTTTTT.